This T cell receptor (beta chain) was retrieved from a study of shared clonotypes between healthy human individuals. About the research overall: Three CD4 naive, three CD4 memory, two CD8 naive and one CD8 memory plate were used per donor. Overall study results and limits: In contrast to clonotypes shared by all four donors, non-shared clonotypes had lower generation probabilities. In this cohort, only blood was sampled, and tissue repertoires likely differ.

Turning to this clone: Its antigen is undetermined.

Germline CDR1 and CDR2: SGHTA and FQGNSA. V shed 4 bases and J 0 bases; nucleotides not matched to a gene: 3. CDR3 size: 15 residues. The assay was immunoSEQ multiplex PCR, and TCRdb's table has in-frame clones only and misses some. This table holds around 2.1 million clones, approximately 94% found once. The chain carries TRBV7-2 and TRBJ2-3; 8 nucleotides agree with TRBD2. Sequences were obtained from naive CD4+ T cells sorted from blood. Subset given: CD45RA+ positively selected. This receptor was obtained from a man aged 18 to 29 in good health. The CDR3 region is CASSSRLASTDTQYF. In DNA form, the CDR3 reads TGTGCCAGCAGCTCCCGACTAGCGAGCACAGATACGCAGTATTTT.